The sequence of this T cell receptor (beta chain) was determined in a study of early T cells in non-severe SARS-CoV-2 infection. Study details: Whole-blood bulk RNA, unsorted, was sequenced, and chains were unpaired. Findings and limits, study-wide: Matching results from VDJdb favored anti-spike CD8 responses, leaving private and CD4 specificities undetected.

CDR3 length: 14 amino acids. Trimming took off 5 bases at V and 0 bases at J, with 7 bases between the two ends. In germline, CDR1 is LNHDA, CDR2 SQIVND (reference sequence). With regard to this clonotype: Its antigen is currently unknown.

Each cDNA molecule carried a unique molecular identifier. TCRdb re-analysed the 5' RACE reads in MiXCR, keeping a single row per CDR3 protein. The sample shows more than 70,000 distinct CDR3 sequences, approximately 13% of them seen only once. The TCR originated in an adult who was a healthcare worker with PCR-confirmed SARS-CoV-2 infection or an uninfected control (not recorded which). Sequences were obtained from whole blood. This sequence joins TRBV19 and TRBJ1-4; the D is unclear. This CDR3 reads CASSSDATNEKLFF. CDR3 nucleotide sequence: TGTGCCAGTAGTTCGGACGCAACTAATGAAAAACTGTTTTTT.